The 25 T cell receptor beta chains below were found in one sample sequenced in a study of beta chain features in type 1 diabetes. Findings and limits, study-wide: People with Type 1 diabetes carried modestly yet significantly shorter TCRB CDR3s in all four CD4+ subsets.

Antigens of these TCRs are unknown. Of the isolated RNA, all was reverse transcribed, and so the sequenced material was expressed TCRB transcripts. Clones were sequenced by immunoSEQ multiplex PCR, and TCRdb holds only the in-frame ones, with some missing. This table holds fewer than 450,000 clones, less than 15% found once. The sample taken for sequencing was naive CD4+ T cells from blood. These receptor sequences come from a woman under 30 with type 1 diabetes.

This clone was detected only a few times. The genes are TRBV5-7 and TRBJ1-1, with D possibly matching TRBD1 (5 bases). TRBV5-7 is known as an ORF, though its function is uncertain. This CDR3 comprises 16 residues. V lost 4 bases and J 3 bases, leaving 19 bases between the germline ends. The CDR3 nucleotides read TGTGCCAGCAGCCCCAGTCCCGCTGGGGGGGACACTGAAGCTTTCTTT. Translated, it gives CASSPSPAGGDTEAFF.

The V and J genes are TRBV7-9 and TRBJ2-7, with a tentative D call TRBD2 (5 bases). V lost 2 bases to trimming and J lost 0 bases, with 8 bases between them. Germline CDR1 reads SEHNR; CDR2 reads FQNEAQ (reference sequence). The CDR3 consists of 14 residues. The CDR3 bases are TGTGCCAGCAGCTTACCCGGGGACTCCTACGAGCAGTACTTC. Its protein product is CASSLPGDSYEQYF.

The chain recombines TRBV2 with TRBJ2-3; D may be TRBD2 (6 bases). In germline, CDR1 is SNHLY, CDR2 FYNNEI. The CDR3 is 15 residues long. V was pared by 10 bases and J by 0 bases, with 17 bases between. CDR3 sequence: CATRGMGQSTDTQYF. The CDR3 DNA follows: TGTGCCACCCGGGGGATGGGTCAGAGCACAGATACGCAGTATTTT.

The chain couples TRBV30 to TRBJ1-5, with 8 bases fitting TRBD1. V was clipped by 2 bases and J by 4 bases; unmatched bases: 1. The CDR3 is 13 residues long. From germline, CDR1 is GTSNPN and CDR2 SVGIG (reference sequence). This chain's CDR3 is CAWSRTGNQPQHF. CDR3 bases: TGTGCCTGGAGTCGGACAGGGAATCAGCCCCAGCATTTT.

CDR3 loop: CASSPQGNQPQHF. In DNA form, the CDR3 reads TGTGCCAGCAGCCCACAGGGGAATCAGCCCCAGCATTTT. The chain has TRBV7-2 and TRBJ1-5; 7 bases are shared with TRBD1. V was clipped by 5 bases and J by 4 bases; unmatched bases: 2. The CDR3 runs 13 residues. CDR1 is SGHTA, CDR2 FQGNSA, per germline.

In its sample, this clone was seen a few times. This chain links TRBV12-5 with TRBJ2-1, with 13 bases lining up with TRBD2. V shed 0 bases and J 9 bases; nucleotides not matched to a gene: 11. Germline CDR1 reads LGHNT; CDR2 reads FRNRAP. The CDR3 runs 18 residues. The CDR3 DNA is TGTGCTAGTGGTTTGGTGGGGACTAGCGGGAATCTACCCAGTGAGCAGTTCTTC. As protein: CASGLVGTSGNLPSEQFF. The full variable domain, rest sourced from reference TRBV12-5 and TRBJ2-1, is DARVTQTPRHKVTEMGQEVTMRCQPILGHNTVFWYRQTMMQGLELLAYFRNRAPLDDSGMPKDRFSAEMPDATLATLKIQPSEPRDSAVYFCASGLVGTSGNLPSEQFFGPGTRLTVL.

V usage is TRBV7-8 and J usage is TRBJ1-2; 8 nucleotides agree with TRBD1. There are 14 residues in the CDR3. Germline lookup yields CDR1 SGHVS and CDR2 FQNEAQ. The trim removed 5 bases at V and 8 bases at J, leaving 10 bases unmatched. Here the CDR3 reads CASSNRDRLSGYTF. The CDR3 DNA is TGTGCCAGCAGCAACCGGGACAGGCTGAGCGGCTACACCTTC.

This sequence joins TRBV30 and TRBJ2-6; 10 nucleotides align to TRBD2. Germline lookup yields CDR1 GTSNPN and CDR2 SVGIG (reference sequence). With 5 bases clipped from V and 0 bases from J, the junction kept 7 bases outside the gene matches. The CDR3 is made up of 17 amino acids. CDR3 in amino acids: CAWGGASGGSGANVLTF. CDR3 coding DNA: TGTGCCTGGGGAGGGGCTAGCGGGGGCTCTGGGGCCAACGTCCTGACTTTC.

The chain uses TRBV7-8 and TRBJ1-1; weak D call: TRBD1 (5 bases). Germline V gene sequence: CDR1 SGHVS, CDR2 FQNEAQ. The germline V and J ends were trimmed by 1 base and 4 bases, with 13 bases remaining between them. The CDR3 totals 15 residues. This CDR3 reads CASSLGAGWGTEAFF. In nucleotides, the CDR3 is TGTGCCAGCAGCTTAGGGGCAGGGTGGGGCACTGAAGCTTTCTTT. Looking up the rest from reference TRBV7-8 and TRBJ1-1 gives the full variable domain: GAGVSQSPRYKVAKRGQDVALRCDPISGHVSLFWYQQALGQGPEFLTYFQNEAQLDKSGLPSDRFFAERPEGSVSTLKIQRTQQEDSAVYLCASSLGAGWGTEAFFGQGTRLTVV.

This chain uses TRBV18 with TRBJ2-1, with 8 nucleotides matching TRBD2. Germline V CDR1 and CDR2: KGHSH, LQKENI. CDR3 size: 12 residues. Trimming took 6 bases from V and 9 from J; bases not matched to a gene: 4. CDR3 protein: CASSGLVGEQFF. The DNA for the CDR3 is TGTGCCAGCTCGGGACTAGTGGGTGAGCAGTTCTTC.

The rearrangement links TRBV28 to TRBJ1-1, with D unresolved. CDR1 is MDHEN, CDR2 SYDVKM, per germline. The CDR3 has 12 residues. Trimming took off 5 bases at V and 10 bases at J, with 14 bases between the two ends. CDR3 DNA sequence: TGTGCCAGCAGTGACCCCCGAGGGAGAGCTTTCTTT. Translation: CASSDPRGRAFF.

The rearrangement joins TRBV14 to TRBJ2-7; D remains unclear. This CDR3 comprises 15 residues. Trimming took off 0 bases at V and 3 bases at J, with 12 bases between the two ends. CDR1 is SGHDN, CDR2 FVKESK, per germline. The DNA for the CDR3 is TGTGCCAGCAGCCAAGATGAGGCCGGATACTACGAGCAGTACTTC. It yields the protein CASSQDEAGYYEQYF.

This clone was seen more than once but under ten times. The chain carries TRBV9 and TRBJ2-1; 9 bases agree with TRBD2. Looked up from germline, CDR1 is SGDLS and CDR2 is YYNGEE. The trim removed 4 bases at V and 8 bases at J, leaving 13 bases unmatched. This CDR3 is 16 amino acids long. The CDR3: CASSQRGSGSIDEQFF. The CDR3, as DNA: TGTGCCAGCAGCCAAAGGGGTAGCGGGAGCATCGATGAGCAGTTCTTC.

This clone was observed a few times. The chain links TRBV6-1 to TRBJ2-3; 10 nucleotides agree with TRBD1. The V gene end was trimmed by 6 bases and the J gene end by 3 bases; junction bases not matched to a gene: 3. Germline V gene data show CDR1 as MNHNS and CDR2 as SASEGT. The CDR3 contains 14 residues. The CDR3 region has the DNA TGTGCCAGCAGCCGGGACAGGGGAACAGATACGCAGTATTTT. Protein sequence: CASSRDRGTDTQYF.

CDR3 amino acids: CASSGRLAGNQETQYF. CDR3 nucleotides: TGTGCCAGCAGCGGGCGACTAGCGGGGAACCAAGAGACCCAGTACTTC. The chain is built from TRBV7-2 and TRBJ2-5; 11 bases align to TRBD2. With V trimmed by 5 bases and J by 0 bases, 5 bases remained unmatched. This CDR3 comprises 16 residues. CDR1 is SGHTA and CDR2 is FQGNSA in the germline V gene.

This clone was counted only a few times. The V gene is TRBV28, the J gene TRBJ2-3; TRBD2 is a possible D gene (6 bases). Trimming removed 3 bases at V and 6 bases at J, with 25 bases between. Germline V gene lookup returns CDR1 MDHEN and CDR2 SYDVKM. This CDR3 has 18 residues. The CDR3: CASSFGGTSWGLTDTQYF. The CDR3 DNA reads TGTGCCAGCAGTTTTGGGGGAACTAGCTGGGGCCTCACGGATACGCAGTATTTT.

This clone showed up just a few times. J is TRBJ1-3 and V is TRBV20-1; tentatively, D is TRBD1 (6 bases). From germline, CDR1 is DFQATT and CDR2 SNEGSKA (reference sequence). The length of the CDR3 is 11 residues. Trimming left V 6 bases short and J 12 bases short, with 15 bases between. CDR3 region: CSARWTASIYF. DNA of the CDR3: TGCAGTGCCCGGTGGACAGCTAGCATATATTTT.

The J gene is TRBJ1-2, the V gene TRBV5-5; D ambiguous. With 2 bases removed from V and 0 bases from J, the gap between germline ends came to 5 bases. CDR3 length: 13 residues. Germline CDR1 and CDR2: SGHKS and YYEKEE (reference sequence). The CDR3 DNA reads TGTGCCAGCAGCTTCCCCTCTAACTATGGCTACACCTTC. Translation: CASSFPSNYGYTF.

This rearrangement joins TRBV5-8 to TRBJ1-1, with 8 bases identical to TRBD1. Germline V lookup: CDR1 SGHTS, CDR2 YDEGEE. Losses at the gene ends were 2 bases for V and 10 bases for J; bases not matched to a gene: 4. CDR3 length: 12 residues. CDR3 nucleotide sequence: TGTGCCAGCAGCTTCAGGGGGCGGACAGCTTTCTTT. Amino acids: CASSFRGRTAFF.

The rearrangement links TRBV5-1 to TRBJ1-1, with 8 nucleotides matching TRBD1. CDR1 is SGHRS and CDR2 is YFSETQ in the germline V gene. The CDR3 consists of 13 residues. With V trimmed by 4 bases and J by 4 bases, 3 bases remained unmatched. In DNA form, the CDR3 reads TGCGCCAGCAGCGAACAGGGGGGCACTGAAGCTTTCTTT. Residues: CASSEQGGTEAFF.

The chain recombines TRBV5-1 with TRBJ1-2; possibly TRBD1 for D (5 bases). Germline lookup yields CDR1 SGHRS and CDR2 YFSETQ. The CDR3 has 14 amino acids. Trimming stripped 2 bases from V and 3 bases from J, with 11 bases between. The CDR3 coding sequence is TGCGCCAGCAGCTTTAGCAGGGAGGACTATGGCTACACCTTC. It specifies CASSFSREDYGYTF. Looking up the rest from reference TRBV5-1 and TRBJ1-2 gives the full variable domain: KAGVTQTPRYLIKTRGQQVTLSCSPISGHRSVSWYQQTPGQGLQFLFEYFSETQRNKGNFPGRFSGRQFSNSRSEMNVSTLELGDSALYLCASSFSREDYGYTFGSGTRLTVV.

V usage is TRBV18 and J usage is TRBJ2-1; a weak D match, TRBD1 (6 bases). There are 15 residues in the CDR3. Trimming took off 3 bases at V and 7 bases at J, with 16 bases between the two ends. Germline CDR1 and CDR2: KGHSH and LQKENI. CDR3 loop: CASSPRTDFLNEQFF. The CDR3 DNA reads as TGTGCCAGCTCACCTAGGACAGATTTCTTAAATGAGCAGTTCTTC. Full variable domain (rest looked up from reference TRBV18 and TRBJ2-1): NAGVMQNPRHLVRRRGQEARLRCSPMKGHSHVYWYRQLPEEGLKFMVYLQKENIIDESGMPKERFSAEFPKEGPSILRIQQVVRGDSAAYFCASSPRTDFLNEQFFGPGTRLTVL.

This clone was observed a handful of times. The CDR3 is CASPRDRGGQSSYNEQFF. The CDR3, as DNA: TGTGCCAGCCCCCGGGACAGGGGGGGACAGAGCTCCTACAATGAGCAGTTCTTC. This chain joins TRBV18 and TRBJ2-1, with TRBD1 identical over 11 bases. The CDR3 totals 18 residues. V gave up 8 bases and J gave up 0 bases; unmatched junction bases: 12. Germline CDR1 and CDR2: KGHSH and LQKENI.

The J gene is TRBJ2-7, the V gene TRBV7-9; the match to TRBD1 covers 8 bases. J gave up 2 bases and V 5 bases, and 8 bases lay outside the gene matches. The CDR3 extends over 15 amino acids. Germline-derived CDR1 and CDR2 are SEHNR and FQNEAQ (reference sequence). This chain's CDR3 is CASSPRTGNAYEQYV. DNA of the CDR3: TGTGCCAGCAGCCCGCGGACAGGGAATGCCTACGAGCAGTACGTC.

This clone occurred a few times. The chain couples TRBV4-3 to TRBJ1-3; D gene uncertain. This CDR3 comprises 13 residues. Trimming stripped 2 bases from V and 2 bases from J, with 4 bases between. Germline V gene data show CDR1 as LGHNA and CDR2 as YSLEER. The CDR3 spells CASSQTAGNTIYF. For the CDR3, the DNA is TGCGCCAGCAGCCAAACAGCTGGAAACACCATATATTTT.